This T cell receptor (beta chain) stems from a study of blood T cell repertoires in COVID-19. The CDR3 totals 15 residues. The V gene end was trimmed by 4 bases and the J gene end by 8 bases; junction bases not matched to a gene: 10. Germline V gene sequence: CDR1 SGDLS, CDR2 YYNGEE. Some clones are missing from TCRdb's copy, which holds only in-frame ones; the method was immunoSEQ multiplex PCR. The sample lists about 350,000 clones, more than 75% occurring once. This clonotype was obtained from a woman under 30 who had recovered from COVID-19. The chain couples TRBV9 to TRBJ1-4, with 8 bases aligning to TRBD1. Input material: peripheral blood. CDR3 amino acids: CASSPGTGSREKLFF. For the CDR3, the DNA is TGTGCCAGCAGCCCGGGGACAGGCTCCAGAGAAAAACTGTTTTTT.